A single sample is the source of the 3 T cell receptor beta chains below, sequenced in a study of shared clonotypes between healthy human individuals. Using immunoSEQ multiplex PCR, the repertoire was profiled, and TCRdb retains in-frame clones only, with some absent. The table lists 2,500,000 or so clones, more than 80% of them singletons. The sequencing sample was made of naive CD4+ T cells sorted from blood. Subset reported: CD45RA+ positively selected. These receptors came from a young man in good health.

The chain couples TRBV7-2 to TRBJ1-4; a possible D gene is TRBD1 (5 bases). Germline V gives CDR1 SGHTA, CDR2 FQGNSA. The germline V and J ends were trimmed by 3 bases and 7 bases, with 21 bases remaining between them. The CDR3 runs to 17 residues. The CDR3, as DNA: TGTGCCAGCAGCTTCCCAGCCCTAGGGGCAGGTGGTGAAAAACTGTTTTTT. It translates to CASSFPALGAGGEKLFF.

The genes are TRBV27 and TRBJ2-3; 12 bases are a match to TRBD1. This CDR3 spans 17 amino acids. In germline, CDR1 is MNHEY, CDR2 SMNVEV (reference sequence). Germline trimming cut 5 bases from V and 4 bases from J; bases unmatched to any gene: 10. In DNA form, the CDR3 reads TGTGCCAGCAGTCCATTGGGGGGGACAGGGGGCGCAGATACGCAGTATTTT. Translated, it gives CASSPLGGTGGADTQYF.

V usage is TRBV5-1 and J usage is TRBJ1-3, with D unresolved. Deletions cut 2 bases from V and 3 bases from J, with 9 bases between. Germline V gives CDR1 SGHRS, CDR2 YFSETQ. The CDR3 is 14 amino acids. The DNA of the CDR3 is TGCGCCAGCAGCTTCGACGAGGGTGGAAACACCATATATTTT. It is translated as CASSFDEGGNTIYF.